This TCR beta chain is from a study of molecular identifiers for immune sequencing clone quantification. Study-level information: Replicates involved a five-way split of RNA from 20,000 or 100,000 naive CD8 cells, with sequencing of four. General study points: Clones that exceeded 20 RNA copies held over 98% of effector molecules, yet under 1% in naive cells.

As CD8+CD4-CCR7+CD45RA+ cells, naive CD8 T cells were sorted. This CDR3 is built from 15 residues. Germline V gives CDR1 SGHAT, CDR2 FQNNGV. The ends lost 6 bases at V and 4 bases at J; junction bases unmatched: 6. A word on this clonotype: Its cognate antigen is unknown. A much larger clone lies one base from this, so it may be a read error.

Bulk TCR libraries used previously described methods and listed TCR primers. One entry per CDR3 protein, called by TCRdb with MiXCR from the PCR reads. The top ten clones hold roughly 0.81% of a sample with approximately 550,000 distinct CDR3 sequences, over 20% of them seen once. The gene calls are TRBV11-2 and TRBJ2-3; 11 bases align to TRBD1. This receptor was identified in a human donor in good health. Some libraries in this study had Jurkat cell RNA spiked in. Sequences were obtained from naive CD8+ T cells from blood, with Jurkat cell RNA spiked in. As for subset: FACS-sorted CD8+CD4-CCR7+CD45RA+ naive T cells. CDR3 residues: CASRHRDRGADTQYF. As DNA, the CDR3 is TGTGCCAGCAGACACCGGGACAGGGGGGCAGATACGCAGTATTTT.